This T cell receptor (beta chain) derives from a study of immune characteristics of hereditary and idiopathic chronic pancreatitis. Total pancreatectomy with islet autotransplantation was the source of the chronic pancreatitis pancreas tissue. The method was immunoSEQ multiplex PCR; TCRdb's version includes in-frame clones alone and lacks a portion of them. Seen here are about 1,000 clones, 70% to 80% observed once, and the top ten hold 16%. The specimen was pancreas tissue with idiopathic chronic pancreatitis. The sequence was collected from a human donor with chronic pancreatitis.

CDR3 sequence reads: CSVEVSGQGALNEQFF. The CDR3 bases are TGCAGCGTTGAAGTTTCCGGACAGGGGGCCCTCAATGAGCAGTTCTTC. The chain is built from TRBV29-1 and TRBJ2-1, with TRBD1 identical over 11 bases. Germline-derived CDR1 and CDR2 are SQVTM and ANQGSEA. V dropped 1 base and J dropped 6; count of bases not matched to a gene: 8. This CDR3 has 16 residues.